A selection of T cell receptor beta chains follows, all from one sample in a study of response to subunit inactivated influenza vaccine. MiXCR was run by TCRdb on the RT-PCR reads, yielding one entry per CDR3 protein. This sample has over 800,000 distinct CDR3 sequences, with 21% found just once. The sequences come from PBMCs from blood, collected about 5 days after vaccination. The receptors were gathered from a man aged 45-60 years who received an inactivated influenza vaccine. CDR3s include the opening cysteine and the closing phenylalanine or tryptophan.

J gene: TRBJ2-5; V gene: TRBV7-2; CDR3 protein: CASSLVSGGRETQYF
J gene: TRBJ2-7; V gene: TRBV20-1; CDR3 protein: CSAAQGSSYEQYF
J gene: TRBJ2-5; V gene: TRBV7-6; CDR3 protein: CASSPGTKSQETQYF
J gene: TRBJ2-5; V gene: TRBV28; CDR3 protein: CASSFGRASPETQYF
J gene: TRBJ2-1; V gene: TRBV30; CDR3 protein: CACRRPSSYNEQFF
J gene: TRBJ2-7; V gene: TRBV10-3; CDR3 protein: CAMAGTDSYEQYF
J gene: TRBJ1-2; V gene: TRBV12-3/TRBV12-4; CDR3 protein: CASSLAGRPNYGYTF
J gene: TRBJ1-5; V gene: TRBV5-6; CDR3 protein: CASSARTGNQPQHF
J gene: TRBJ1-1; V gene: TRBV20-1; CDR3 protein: CRARDQNTEAFF
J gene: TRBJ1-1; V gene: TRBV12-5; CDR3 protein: CASGNRRTGANTEAFF
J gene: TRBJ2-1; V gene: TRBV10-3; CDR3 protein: CAISGVISGGAREQFF
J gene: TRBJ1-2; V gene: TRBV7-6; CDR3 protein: CASSKTGRGGYTF
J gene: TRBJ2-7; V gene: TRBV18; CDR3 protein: CASSPRDSPRKYF
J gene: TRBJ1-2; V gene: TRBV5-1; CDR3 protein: CASSLDSWGENYGYTF
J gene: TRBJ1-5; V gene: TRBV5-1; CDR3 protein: CASSLGYSNQPQHF
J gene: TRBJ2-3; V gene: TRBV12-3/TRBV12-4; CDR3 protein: CASSLALVSTDTQYF